This TCR beta chain is drawn from a study of T-cell reconstitution after alpha-beta-depleted transplantation in children. Study findings and constraints: T-cell numbers and diversity, one year after transplant, stemmed largely from T cells that were newly produced. Expanded graft clones, several hundred of them, were reportedly the source of alpha-beta T cells about two months after transplant.

As regards this clonotype: Its antigen is as yet unknown.

Unique molecular identifiers were incorporated when the TCRbeta library was constructed. Each CDR3 protein gets one entry after TCRdb re-called the PCR reads with MiXCR. The data contain approximately 980,000 distinct CDR3 sequences, roughly 29% of them singletons. This receptor was taken from a boy under two years old who had a stem cell transplant for SCID, so the T cells may come from the graft donor. This specimen consisted of PBMCs, mostly from graft donor cells, obtained 360 days after TCRalphabeta/CD19-depleted stem cell transplant.

CDR3 in amino acids: CASSQRTSGGPLAKNIQYF. In nucleotides, the CDR3 is TGTGCCAGCAGCCAAAGGACTAGCGGGGGCCCACTAGCCAAAAACATTCAGTACTTC. The chain carries TRBV28 and TRBJ2-4, with 13 positions matching TRBD2. Trimming cost V 6 bases and J 0 bases; bases outside gene matches: 11. The CDR3 loop spans 19 amino acids. Per germline, CDR1 MDHEN and CDR2 SYDVKM.